The TCR beta chain described here comes from a study of shared clonotypes between healthy human individuals. V lost 0 bases, J lost 5 bases, and 8 bases lay in between. The germline V gene has CDR1 SGHKS and CDR2 YYEKEE (reference sequence). The CDR3 runs 14 residues. The naive CD8 population came from CD45RO-negative cells selected for CCR7, without terminally differentiated effector memory CD45RA+ cells. Method: immunoSEQ multiplex PCR; TCRdb's copy keeps in-frame clones and lacks some. The data contain approximately 2,000,000 clones, 85% to 95% of them seen just once; the ten biggest clones take up about 1.7%.

The clonotype comes from a man aged 18 to 29 in good health. Some clones in this sample may be carry-over from other donors' samples. Sequencing was carried out using naive CD8+ T cells from PBMCs. The J gene is TRBJ2-2, the V gene TRBV5-5; D is possibly TRBD2 (5 bases). In DNA form, the CDR3 reads TGTGCCAGCAGCTTGGCCCGGGGTACCGGGGAGCTGTTTTTT. Amino acid sequence: CASSLARGTGELFF.